This T cell receptor beta chain was retrieved from a study of cytomegalovirus exposure and HLA in healthy donors. Trimming took 2 bases from V and 3 from J; bases not matched to a gene: 7. Germline CDR1 reads SGHTA; CDR2 reads FQGNSA. CDR3 length: 16 residues. Primers included in the PCR were 60 Vbeta and 13 Jbeta primers. Assay: immunoSEQ multiplex PCR; the TCRdb copy retains only in-frame clones and omits some. The data contain 150,000 to 200,000 clones, 81% of them singletons. The chain links TRBV7-2 to TRBJ2-7; 10 bases are shared with TRBD2. This receptor was identified in a man younger than 35 in good health and CMV-seronegative. Sequenced input: PBMCs. In DNA, the CDR3 is TGTGCCAGCAGCTTAAATGGCGGGACTAGCGACTACGAGCAGTACTTC. This sequence encodes CASSLNGGTSDYEQYF. The full variable domain, its missing parts supplied by reference TRBV7-2 and TRBJ2-7, is GAGVSQSPSNKVTEKGKDVELRCDPISGHTALYWYRQSLGQGLEFLIYFQGNSAPDKSGLPSDRFSAERTGGSVSTLTIQRTQQEDSAVYLCASSLNGGTSDYEQYFGPGTRLTVT.